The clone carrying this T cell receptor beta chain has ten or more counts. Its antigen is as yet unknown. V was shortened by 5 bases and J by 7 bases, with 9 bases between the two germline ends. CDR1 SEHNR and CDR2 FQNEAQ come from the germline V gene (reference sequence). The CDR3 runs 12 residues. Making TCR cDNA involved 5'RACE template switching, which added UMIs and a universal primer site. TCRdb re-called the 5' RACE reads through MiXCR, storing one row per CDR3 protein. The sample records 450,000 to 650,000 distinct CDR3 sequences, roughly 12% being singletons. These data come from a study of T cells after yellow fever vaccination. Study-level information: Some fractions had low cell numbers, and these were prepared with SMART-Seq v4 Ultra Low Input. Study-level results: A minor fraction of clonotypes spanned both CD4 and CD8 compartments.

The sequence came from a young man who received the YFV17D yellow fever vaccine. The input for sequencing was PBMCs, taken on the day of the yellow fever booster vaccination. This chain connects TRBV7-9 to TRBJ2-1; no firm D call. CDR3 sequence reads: CASSRTKNEQFF. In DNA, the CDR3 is TGTGCCAGCAGCCGAACAAAAAATGAGCAGTTCTTC.